This TCR beta chain was captured in a study of beta chain features in type 1 diabetes. Study-wide context: Similarity in age, gender and cell yields was seen between patients and healthy donors. Findings and caveats of the study: Comparison showed that naive, central memory and Treg TCRB repertoires appeared more similar among patients than among healthy donors.

This clone was counted many times. No antigen is known for it. Expressed TCRB transcripts were sequenced because the entire RNA isolate underwent reverse transcription. Data came from immunoSEQ multiplex PCR; TCRdb stores just in-frame clones and leaves some out. The sample lists 330,000 or so clones, 14% occurring once. The germline V gene has CDR1 SGHDN and CDR2 FVKESK. The CDR3 covers 15 residues. The ends were cut back, 0 bases at V and 4 bases at J, with 9 bases in the middle. The receptor was isolated from a man younger than 40 in good health. The rearrangement uses TRBV14 and TRBJ1-4; no clear D gene. The sample was central memory CD4+ T cells from blood. CDR3: CASSQEQRINEKLFF. The CDR3 nucleotides are TGTGCCAGCAGCCAAGAACAACGGATTAATGAAAAACTGTTTTTT. Looking up the rest from reference TRBV14 and TRBJ1-4 gives the full variable domain: EAGVTQFPSHSVIEKGQTVTLRCDPISGHDNLYWYRRVMGKEIKFLLHFVKESKQDESGMPNNRFLAERTGGTYSTLKVQPAELEDSGVYFCASSQEQRINEKLFFGSGTQLSVL.